A single sample gave rise to the 26 T cell receptor beta chains below, sequenced in a study of regulatory T cells in long-lasting Graves disease. Documented time point: newly diagnosed GD, antithyroid drugs for less than 3 months. PBMCs were the source of the RNA used for TCR sequencing. Arm-PCR of CDR3 regions and iRepertoire HTBI primers were the basis on which TCR beta libraries were built. In TCRdb, the multiplex PCR reads were re-called with MiXCR into one record per CDR3 protein. This sample yields some 350,000 distinct CDR3 sequences, of which under 20% are seen a single time; around 20% belongs to the top ten. These data were likewise used in another study, on T cells in Graves' hyperthyroidism and ophthalmopathy.

The sequences come from peripheral blood mononuclear cells (PBMCs), collected at new diagnosis, from a patient treated with antithyroid drugs. These receptors came from a woman younger than 30 with Graves disease.

This clonotype was found many times. The gene calls are TRBV6-1 and TRBJ2-7; no firm D call. Per germline, CDR1 MNHNS and CDR2 SASEGT. CDR3 length: 13 residues. Trimming removed 6 bases at V and 0 bases at J, with 9 bases between. For the CDR3, the DNA is TGTGCCAGCAGAGTGACACGCTCCTACGAGCAGTACTTC. This codes for CASRVTRSYEQYF.

This clonotype was picked up a small number of times. V and J are TRBV5-8 and TRBJ1-1; no clear D gene. Per the germline V gene, CDR1 is SGHTS and CDR2 is YDEGEE. V was cut by 4 bases and J by 3 bases, with 10 bases left in between. CDR3 length: 13 amino acids. The CDR3 DNA reads TGTGCCAGCAGCGGCCGGCGCGACACTGAAGCTTTCTTT. Translated: CASSGRRDTEAFF. Filled out from reference TRBV5-8 and TRBJ1-1, the complete variable domain reads EAGVTQSPTHLIKTRGQQATLRCSPISGHTSVYWYQQALGLGLQFLLWYDEGEERNRGNFPPRFSGRQFPNYSSELNVNALELEDSALYLCASSGRRDTEAFFGQGTRLTVV.

This clonotype was seen ten or more times. This chain links TRBV7-2 with TRBJ1-2; 7 positions agree with TRBD1. Germline CDR1 reads SGHTA; CDR2 reads FQGNSA. V gave up 3 bases and J gave up 6 bases; unmatched junction bases: 4. The CDR3 is 13 amino acids. The CDR3 protein is CASSFRQGHGYTF. The CDR3 DNA is TGTGCCAGCAGCTTCAGACAGGGCCATGGCTACACCTTC.

This clonotype was recorded at least ten times. This chain connects TRBV11-2 to TRBJ1-4; 7 bases are shared with TRBD1. Germline V gene lookup returns CDR1 SGHAT and CDR2 FQNNGV. V trimming: 5 bases; J trimming: 10 bases; junction bases outside the gene matches: 7. The CDR3 consists of 13 residues. DNA of the CDR3: TGTGCCAGCAGCGTTACAGGGGTTCCAAAACTGTTTTTT. Translating it yields CASSVTGVPKLFF.

The chain carries TRBV29-1 and TRBJ1-1; D might be TRBD1 (5 bases). The CDR3 spans 13 residues. Per germline, CDR1 SQVTM and CDR2 ANQGSEA. V was trimmed by 7 bases and J by 1 base, leaving 13 bases between them. CDR3 coding DNA: TGCAGCGCTGGGGCTCGGAGGAACACTGAAGCTTTCTTT. It translates to CSAGARRNTEAFF.

This clonotype showed up many times. This chain joins TRBV28 and TRBJ2-1; maybe TRBD1 (6 bases). V lost 0 bases and J lost 6, with 12 bases in between. There are 15 residues in the CDR3. CDR1 MDHEN and CDR2 SYDVKM come from the germline V gene. CDR3 in DNA: TGTGCCAGCAGTTTATGGCCCCAGGGGACCAATGAGCAGTTCTTC. Protein product: CASSLWPQGTNEQFF.

The sample holds many counts of this clonotype. The chain has TRBV7-2 and TRBJ2-3; TRBD1 might be the D (5 bases). Looked up from germline, CDR1 is SGHTA and CDR2 is FQGNSA. Trimming cost V 3 bases and J 6 bases, with 13 bases left between them. This CDR3 region has 14 residues. The CDR3 DNA sequence: TGTGCCAGCAGCTTCCGACAGTCACGGGATACGCAGTATTTT. Translated: CASSFRQSRDTQYF.

This clonotype appeared many times. The chain is built from TRBV5-1 and TRBJ2-1; D is perhaps TRBD2 (5 bases). Trimming cost V 4 bases and J 1 base, with 18 bases left between them. CDR3 length: 17 residues. Germline CDR1 and CDR2: SGHRS and YFSETQ. This chain's CDR3 is CASSLYPLRGSYNEQFF. The DNA of the CDR3 is TGCGCCAGCAGCCTGTACCCTCTCCGGGGTTCCTACAATGAGCAGTTCTTC. The variable domain in full, with the rest retrieved from reference TRBV5-1 and TRBJ2-1, is KAGVTQTPRYLIKTRGQQVTLSCSPISGHRSVSWYQQTPGQGLQFLFEYFSETQRNKGNFPGRFSGRQFSNSRSEMNVSTLELGDSALYLCASSLYPLRGSYNEQFFGPGTRLTVL.

This clonotype has a count of ten or more. This chain joins TRBV11-2 and TRBJ1-4; D uncertain. CDR1 and CDR2 (germline): SGHAT, FQNNGV. V was pared by 6 bases and J by 6 bases, with 11 bases between. The CDR3 contains 13 residues. CDR3 protein: CASSPAPDEKLFF. CDR3 coding DNA: TGTGCCAGCAGTCCCGCTCCTGATGAAAAACTGTTTTTT. The full variable domain, rest sourced from reference TRBV11-2 and TRBJ1-4, is EAGVAQSPRYKIIEKRQSVAFWCNPISGHATLYWYQQILGQGPKLLIQFQNNGVVDDSQLPKDRFSAERLKGVDSTLKIQPAKLEDSAVYLCASSPAPDEKLFFGSGTQLSVL.

The rearrangement joins TRBV9 to TRBJ1-2; the match to TRBD1 covers 7 bases. The CDR3 is 15 amino acids. CDR1 is SGDLS and CDR2 is YYNGEE in the germline V gene. Trimming took 4 bases from V and 8 from J; bases not matched to a gene: 14. CDR3 amino acids: CASSPSGQVKSGYTF. Written as DNA, the CDR3 is TGTGCCAGCAGCCCCTCCGGACAGGTTAAGTCGGGCTACACCTTC.

There are many counts of this clonotype. The V call is TRBV3-1, the J call TRBJ1-2; D uncertain. V lost 0 bases, J lost 8 bases, and 10 bases lay in between. The CDR3 covers 13 residues. Germline-derived CDR1 and CDR2 are LGHDT and YNNKEL (reference sequence). CDR3: CASSQERVRGYTF. The CDR3 bases are TGTGCCAGCAGCCAAGAAAGGGTGCGGGGCTACACCTTC.

This clonotype occurred many times. The chain uses TRBV20-1 and TRBJ2-3, with D tentatively TRBD1 or TRBD2 (5 bases each). The CDR3 consists of 17 residues. CDR1 DFQATT and CDR2 SNEGSKA come from the germline V gene (reference sequence). V lost 1 base to trimming and J lost 3 bases, with 20 bases between them. CDR3 bases: TGCAGTGCTAGAGTCTCCGGGGCGGTCCTGGCTACAGATACGCAGTATTTT. It translates to CSARVSGAVLATDTQYF.

Note on this clonotype: A much larger clone is a single base away; this may be a read error. This chain links TRBV20-1 with TRBJ2-7, with 9 bases lining up with TRBD2. CDR1 and CDR2 from the germline V gene are DFQATT and SNEGSKA (reference sequence). The CDR3 extends over 16 amino acids. V trimming: 4 bases; J trimming: 7 bases; junction bases outside the gene matches: 17. This chain's CDR3 is CSATRGGAFAYNEQYF. The CDR3 coding sequence is TGCAGTGCTACTCGCGGGGGGGCCTTTGCCTACAATGAGCAGTACTTC.

Many counts were recorded for this clonotype. This sequence joins TRBV2 and TRBJ1-1, with D perhaps TRBD1 (6 bases). The CDR3 spans 15 residues. V dropped 6 bases and J dropped 0 bases, with 14 bases sitting between them. CDR1 is SNHLY, CDR2 FYNNEI, per germline. The CDR3 sequence: CASSTHRVMNTEAFF. The CDR3 region has the DNA TGTGCCAGCAGCACTCACAGGGTTATGAACACTGAAGCTTTCTTT. The full variable domain, rest sourced from reference TRBV2 and TRBJ1-1, is EPEVTQTPSHQVTQMGQEVILRCVPISNHLYFYWYRQILGQKVEFLVSFYNNEISEKSEIFDDQFSVERPDGSNFTLKIRSTKLEDSAMYFCASSTHRVMNTEAFFGQGTRLTVV.

Many counts were recorded for this clonotype. The rearrangement joins TRBV3-1 to TRBJ2-1; 15 bases align to TRBD2. Germline loops: CDR1 LGHDT, CDR2 YNNKEL (reference sequence). The CDR3 has 18 amino acids. V lost 4 bases to trimming and J lost 5 bases; unmatched junction nucleotides: 9. The CDR3 DNA follows: TGTGCCAGCAGCCCCTGGACTAGCGGGAGGGCCGAAAACAATGAGCAGTTCTTC. Its translation: CASSPWTSGRAENNEQFF.

At least ten counts were recorded for this clonotype. This chain links TRBV5-5 with TRBJ2-3, with D possibly being TRBD1 or TRBD2 (5 bases each). Trimming stripped 0 bases from V and 2 bases from J, with 7 bases between. The length of the CDR3 is 14 residues. CDR1 SGHKS and CDR2 YYEKEE come from the germline V gene (reference sequence). CDR3 protein: CASSLGDDTDTQYF. The CDR3 region has the DNA TGTGCCAGCAGCTTGGGGGACGACACAGATACGCAGTATTTT.

The sample holds a few counts of this clonotype. The rearrangement links TRBV7-9 to TRBJ2-2; D not certain. The CDR3 has 13 residues. From germline, CDR1 is SEHNR and CDR2 FQNEAQ (reference sequence). Trimming left V 6 bases short and J 2 bases short, with 7 bases between. CDR3: CASRAPNTGELFF. CDR3 DNA sequence: TGTGCCAGCAGGGCACCCAACACCGGGGAGCTGTTTTTT.

The V call is TRBV5-1, the J call TRBJ2-1, with TRBD2 matching 13 bases. V lost 4 bases, J lost 9 bases, and 7 bases stayed unmatched. The CDR3 runs to 15 residues. The germline gives CDR1 SGHRS, CDR2 YFSETQ. The CDR3 sequence is CASSIGTSGNFEQFF. The DNA for the CDR3 is TGCGCCAGCAGCATCGGGACTAGCGGGAATTTTGAGCAGTTCTTC. The full variable domain, completed using reference TRBV5-1 and TRBJ2-1, is KAGVTQTPRYLIKTRGQQVTLSCSPISGHRSVSWYQQTPGQGLQFLFEYFSETQRNKGNFPGRFSGRQFSNSRSEMNVSTLELGDSALYLCASSIGTSGNFEQFFGPGTRLTVL.

With respect to this clonotype: This may arise from a read error, as a much more abundant clone is one base away. The chain joins TRBV3-1 to TRBJ2-2, with D perhaps matching TRBD2 (5 bases). Germline assignment: CDR1 LGHDT and CDR2 YNNKEL (reference sequence). The CDR3 runs to 13 residues. CDR3 sequence (DNA): TGTGCCAGCAGCCAAACCCGAACCGGGGAGCAGTTTTTT. This encodes CASSQTRTGEQFF.

The chain joins TRBV29-1 to TRBJ2-6, with 7 bases identical to TRBD1. Germline V gene data show CDR1 as SQVTM and CDR2 as ANQGSEA. This CDR3 comprises 14 residues. V lost 6 bases to trimming and J lost 2 bases; unmatched junction nucleotides: 4. CDR3 residues: CSVSTGAGANVLTF. Written as DNA, the CDR3 is TGCAGCGTCTCAACAGGGGCTGGGGCCAACGTCCTGACTTTC.

A few counts support this clonotype. The chain links TRBV19 to TRBJ2-2, with D possibly matching TRBD1 (6 bases). The length of the CDR3 is 15 residues. Per germline, CDR1 LNHDA and CDR2 SQIVND (reference sequence). The ends were cut back, 3 bases at V and 4 bases at J, with 12 bases in the middle. CDR3 amino acids: CASSITRGVTGELFF. The CDR3 DNA follows: TGTGCCAGTAGTATCACCAGGGGCGTCACCGGGGAGCTGTTTTTT.

The table lists this clonotype with many counts. V and J are TRBV7-2 and TRBJ1-1; D is possibly TRBD1 (5 bases). The CDR3 sequence is 15 residues long. With 1 base removed from V and 4 bases from J, the gap between germline ends came to 13 bases. Germline V gene lookup returns CDR1 SGHTA and CDR2 FQGNSA. CDR3 DNA: TGTGCCAGCAGCTTAGTGCGGGGGGGAGCCACTGAAGCTTTCTTT. It yields the protein CASSLVRGGATEAFF.

This clonotype came up many times. This chain connects TRBV6-1 to TRBJ2-1, with TRBD2 as a possible D gene (6 bases). V lost 7 bases and J lost 7, with 17 bases in between. CDR1 is MNHNS and CDR2 is SASEGT in the germline V gene. There are 14 residues in the CDR3. In DNA, the CDR3 is TGTGCCAGCACCCGACCGGGGGAAATAAATGAGCAGTTCTTC. Amino acid sequence: CASTRPGEINEQFF.

Details on this clonotype: This clone may be a read error of a much larger clone one base away. J is TRBJ2-4 and V is TRBV7-2, with D perhaps assigned TRBD1 or TRBD2 (5 bases each). The J call may be faulty, since TRBJ2-1 better matches the DNA end. Germline V CDR1 and CDR2: SGHTA, FQGNSA. The CDR3 has 15 amino acids. Written as DNA, the CDR3 is TGTGCCAGCAGCTTAGCGTGGGCTAGCAGGGAGGAGCAGTTCTTC. This encodes CASSLAWASREEQFF.

This clonotype was seen at least ten times. The rearrangement links TRBV6-1 to TRBJ2-2; tentatively, D is TRBD1 (6 bases). The germline gives CDR1 MNHNS, CDR2 SASEGT. V was shortened by 6 bases and J by 6 bases, with 11 bases between the two germline ends. This CDR3 is built from 13 residues. The CDR3 bases are TGTGCCAGCAGACCAGGGGTTCCCGGGGAGCTGTTTTTT. Its translation: CASRPGVPGELFF.

This clonotype appeared many times. This chain connects TRBV30 to TRBJ1-5; maybe TRBD1 (6 bases). The V end was cut by 5 bases, the J end by 0 bases, with 14 bases between. Looked up from germline, CDR1 is GTSNPN and CDR2 is SVGIG (reference sequence). The CDR3 extends over 15 amino acids. This CDR3 is CAWARDTYSNQPQHF. The CDR3, as DNA: TGTGCCTGGGCGAGGGACACCTATAGCAATCAGCCCCAGCATTTT.